The clone carrying this T cell receptor (beta chain) has only a few counts. The record originates from a study of blood T cell repertoires in COVID-19. Study in general: The samples span acute and convalescent COVID-19 from the United States, Italy and Spain. Nucleic acid was either cDNA or gDNA, and it came from T cells, B-cell-depleted T cells, or PBMCs.

As processed by the authors: Estimation of nucleated cell counts was performed using reference gene primer amplification. Assay: immunoSEQ multiplex PCR; the TCRdb copy retains only in-frame clones and omits some. Clonal size and the V and J genes are those of that table, whereas D and trimming came from the DNA. Altogether approximately 270,000 clones are present, approximately 83% being singletons, with the ten largest covering approximately 14%. V was pared by 5 bases and J by 0 bases, with 8 bases between. Germline-derived CDR1 and CDR2 are SGHAT and FQNNGV. The CDR3 has 14 residues. Material: peripheral blood. This receptor was obtained from an older person with COVID-19, enrolled during active disease. The V and J genes are TRBV11-2 and TRBJ1-3; D remains unclear. In nucleotides, the CDR3 is TGTGCCAGCAGCCAACGGGTCTCTGGAAACACCATATATTTT. It codes for CASSQRVSGNTIYF.